This entry describes one T cell receptor (beta chain). Its antigen target is currently unknown. No clone much larger than this one lies a single base away; base qualities are absent. The trial excluded patients who had a history of autoimmune disease or who were on systemic immunosuppression. Peripheral blood for TCR sequencing was drawn from every dose cohort at baseline, at cycle 4 day 1 and at cycle 7 day 1. Samples were obtained from an open-label, multicenter, first-in-human phase I dose-escalation trial of ivuxolimab. Adults with locally advanced or metastatic melanoma, renal cell carcinoma, hepatocellular carcinoma or head and neck squamous cell carcinoma were enrolled in the trial. CD4+ and CD8+ T cells were sorted separately from peripheral blood before TCR sequencing. To sequence the TCRbeta CDR3 region, genomic DNA was isolated from the sorted cells. The immunoSEQ Assay was used to sequence the TCRbeta CDR3 regions. The table comes from immuneACCESS by way of TCRdb, which keeps in-frame sequences with V and J called. Part of the clones is missing from these tables; in studies checked, under half for an unresolved V gene and the rest for unknown reasons. Present in this sample are some 52,000 clones, under 95% of which were seen just once. The top ten clonotypes cover 12% of the sample.

The data stem from a study of OX40 agonist ivuxolimab in advanced cancers. The study in broad terms: Ivuxolimab was a fully human IgG2 agonistic monoclonal antibody targeting the costimulatory receptor OX40 (CD134). Of the roughly 54 dose-escalation patients, hepatocellular carcinoma was present in some 19, melanoma in about 15, renal cell carcinoma in 9 and head and neck cancer in 9. Peripheral TCRbeta sequencing aimed to test whether ivuxolimab altered TCR sequence diversity and caused clonal T-cell expansion. Intravenous ivuxolimab was administered to patients every 2 weeks at six dose levels: 0.01, 0.1, 0.3, 1.5, 3 and 10 mg/kg. Patients were allowed to have had prior anti-PD-1, anti-PD-L1 or anti-CTLA-4 therapy, and around 40% of the dose-escalation patients had previously received checkpoint inhibitors. The dose-escalation cohort was roughly 87% male with a mean age of around 64 years, ranging from about 20 to 80. The paper reports the monotherapy dose-escalation portion (N = 52 patients) of the phase I ivuxolimab trial. Three dose-escalation patients achieved partial responses, one with hepatocellular carcinoma and two with cutaneous melanoma.

V is shortened by 5 bases, J by 0 bases, and the region joining them spans 6 bases. Reading the germline V gene gives CDR1 MDHEN and CDR2 SYDVKM. The CDR3 runs 13 residues from the cysteine to the phenylalanine. Left in the record is the CDR3 DNA by itself, 39 bases read in frame from the first base. General findings and caveats noted by the study authors: Low levels of normalized T-cell clonal expansion were also seen in some nonresponding patients. At doses of 0.1 to 3.0 mg/kg, clonal expansion of both CD4+ and CD8+ T cells in blood was seen between baseline and week 6. On average, CD8+ T cells showed more expanded clones than CD4+ T cells after ivuxolimab. The antigen specificity of the clonally expanded peripheral T cells was not determined. In partial responders in the 0.1-3.0 mg/kg groups, normalized peripheral clonal expansion was found to be among the lowest, especially among CD8+ T cells.

The sequence joins TRBV28 to TRBJ2-3; no D gene is confidently identified. This sequence originates from an adult with an advanced solid tumor such as melanoma, head and neck, liver or kidney cancer. The source material was CD4+ or CD8+ T cells sorted from blood, sampled in a trial of the OX40 agonist ivuxolimab. The encoded CDR3 is CASSPTSTDTQYF. The DNA reads as follows: TGTGCCAGCAGTCCAACTAGCACAGATACGCAGTATTTT.